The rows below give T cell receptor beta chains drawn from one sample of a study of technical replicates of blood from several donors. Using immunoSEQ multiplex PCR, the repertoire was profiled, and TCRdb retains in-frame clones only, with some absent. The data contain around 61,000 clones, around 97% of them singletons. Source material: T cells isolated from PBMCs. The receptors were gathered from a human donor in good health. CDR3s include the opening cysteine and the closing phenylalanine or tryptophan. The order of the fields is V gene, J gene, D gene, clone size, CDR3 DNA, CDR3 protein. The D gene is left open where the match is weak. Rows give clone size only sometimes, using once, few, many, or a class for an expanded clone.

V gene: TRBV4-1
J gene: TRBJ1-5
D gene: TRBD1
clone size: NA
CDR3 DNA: TGCGCCAGCAGCCAACAGGGGGCTAACAATCAGCCCCAGCATTTT
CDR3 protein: CASSQQGANNQPQHF

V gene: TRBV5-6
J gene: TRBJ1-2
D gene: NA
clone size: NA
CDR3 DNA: TGTGCCAGCAGCTTGCGGACAGATAGGGCATACTATGGCTACACCTTC
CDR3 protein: CASSLRTDRAYYGYTF

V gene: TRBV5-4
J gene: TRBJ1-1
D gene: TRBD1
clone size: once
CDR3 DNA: TGTGCCAGCAGAAGTGACAGGGGGCGGTCTGAAGCTTTCTTT
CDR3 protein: CASRSDRGRSEAFF

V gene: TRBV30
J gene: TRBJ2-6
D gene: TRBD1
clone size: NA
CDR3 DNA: TGTGCCTGGTACAGGGGCAGGATGAGTCCTGGGGCCAACGTCCTGACTTTC
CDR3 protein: CAWYRGRMSPGANVLTF

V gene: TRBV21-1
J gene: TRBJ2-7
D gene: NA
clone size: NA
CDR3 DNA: TGTGCCAGGCTTAAAAGGGACATCTTCTACGAGCAGTACTTC
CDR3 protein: CARLKRDIFYEQYF

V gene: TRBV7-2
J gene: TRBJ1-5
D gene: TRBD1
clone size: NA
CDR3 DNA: TGTGCCAGCAGCTCACAGGGGGGTCAGCCCCAGCATTTT
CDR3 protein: CASSSQGGQPQHF

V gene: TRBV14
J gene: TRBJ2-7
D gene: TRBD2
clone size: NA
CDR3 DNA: TGTGCCAGCAGCAATAGCGGGAGGTCCTACGAGCAGTACTTC
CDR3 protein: CASSNSGRSYEQYF

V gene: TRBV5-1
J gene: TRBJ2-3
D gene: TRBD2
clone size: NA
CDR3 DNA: TGCGCCAGCAGCTCCTTAGCGGGCTCAGTCCCTCCTACGCAGTATTTT
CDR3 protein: CASSSLAGSVPPTQYF

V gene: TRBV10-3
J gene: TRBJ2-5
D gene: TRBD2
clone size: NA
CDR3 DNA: TGTGCCATCAGTAGCGGGGACCAAGAGACCCAGTACTTC
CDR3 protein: CAISSGDQETQYF

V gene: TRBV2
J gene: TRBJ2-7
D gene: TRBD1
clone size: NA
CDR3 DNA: TGTGCCAGCAGTGTACGGACAGGGAACGAGCAGTACTTC
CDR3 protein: CASSVRTGNEQYF

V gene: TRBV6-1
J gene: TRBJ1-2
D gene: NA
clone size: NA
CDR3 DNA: TGTGCCAGCAGTGACCCCGGGACTGCCCATATTGGCTACACCTTC
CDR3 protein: CASSDPGTAHIGYTF

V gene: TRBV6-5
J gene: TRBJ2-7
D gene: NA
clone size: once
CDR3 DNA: TGTGCCAGCAGTTACTCGCACAAACCAACCTACGAGCAGTACTTC
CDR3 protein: CASSYSHKPTYEQYF

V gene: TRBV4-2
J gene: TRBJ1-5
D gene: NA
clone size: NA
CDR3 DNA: TGTGCCAGCAGCCAAGATCCGGGGGGGATGAGCAATCAGCCCCAGCATTTT
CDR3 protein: CASSQDPGGMSNQPQHF

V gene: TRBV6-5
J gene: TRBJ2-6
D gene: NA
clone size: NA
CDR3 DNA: TGTGCCAGCAGTCACAGAGATGGGGCCAACGTCCTGACTTTC
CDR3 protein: CASSHRDGANVLTF

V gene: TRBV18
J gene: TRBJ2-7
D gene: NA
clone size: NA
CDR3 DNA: TGTGCCAGCTCACTACCAGGGGTGGGAGAGCAGTACTTC
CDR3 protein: CASSLPGVGEQYF

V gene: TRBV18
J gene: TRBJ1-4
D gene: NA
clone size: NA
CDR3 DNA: TGTGCCAGCTCACCACGGGCAGAAAGGGAAAAACTGTTTTTT
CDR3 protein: CASSPRAEREKLFF

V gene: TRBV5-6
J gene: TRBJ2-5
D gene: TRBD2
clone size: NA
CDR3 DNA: TGTGCCAGCAGCTTTTTAGCGGGGGGGTACCAAGAGACCCAGTACTTC
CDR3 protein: CASSFLAGGYQETQYF

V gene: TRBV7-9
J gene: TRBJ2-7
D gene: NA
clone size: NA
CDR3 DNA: TGTGCCAGCAGCTTAGGGCCAGGACATCACGCCTACGAGCAGTACTTC
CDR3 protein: CASSLGPGHHAYEQYF

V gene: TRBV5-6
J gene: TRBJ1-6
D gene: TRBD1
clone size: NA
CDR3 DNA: TGTGCCAGCAGCCGGGACAGGGTTGCACCCCTCCACTTT
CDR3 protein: CASSRDRVAPLHF

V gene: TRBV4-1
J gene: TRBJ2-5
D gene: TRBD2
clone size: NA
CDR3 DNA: TGCGCCAGCAGCCAACTGGGACTAGCTCGGGAGACCCAGTACTTC
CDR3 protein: CASSQLGLARETQYF

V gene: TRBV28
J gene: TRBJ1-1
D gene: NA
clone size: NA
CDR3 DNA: TGTGTTACCGGGGAGAACACTGAAGCTTTCTTT
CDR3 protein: CVTGENTEAFF

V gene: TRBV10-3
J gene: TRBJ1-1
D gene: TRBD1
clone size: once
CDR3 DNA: TGTGCCATCAGTGAGTGGGGACAGGGGACCACTGAAGCTTTCTTT
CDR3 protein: CAISEWGQGTTEAFF

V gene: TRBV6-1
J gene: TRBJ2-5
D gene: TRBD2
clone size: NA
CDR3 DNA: TGTGCCAGCAGTGAAGAAAGTGGGGAGGGGCCGGAGACCCAGTACTTC
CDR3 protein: CASSEESGEGPETQYF

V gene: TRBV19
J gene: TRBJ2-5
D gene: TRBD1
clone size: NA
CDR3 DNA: TGTGCCAGTTCAAACAGGGGGCGGGAGACCCAGTACTTC
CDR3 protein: CASSNRGRETQYF

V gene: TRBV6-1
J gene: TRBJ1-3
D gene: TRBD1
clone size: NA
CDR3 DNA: TGTGCCAGCTGCGGGACAGGGGCCGGAAACACCATATATTTT
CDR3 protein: CASCGTGAGNTIYF

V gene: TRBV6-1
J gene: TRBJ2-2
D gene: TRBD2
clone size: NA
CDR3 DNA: TGTGCCAGCAGGGCGGGAGTGGGCGGGGAGCTGTTTTTT
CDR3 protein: CASRAGVGGELFF

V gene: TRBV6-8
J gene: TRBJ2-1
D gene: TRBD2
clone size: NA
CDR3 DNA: TGTGCCAGCAGTTACCGAACCGGGACTACACAAACCAATGAGCAGTTCTTC
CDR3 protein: CASSYRTGTTQTNEQFF

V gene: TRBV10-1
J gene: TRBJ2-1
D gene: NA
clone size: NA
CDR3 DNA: TGCGCCAGCAGTGATTTAGGGACACGCGGAAATGAGCAGTTCTTC
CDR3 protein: CASSDLGTRGNEQFF

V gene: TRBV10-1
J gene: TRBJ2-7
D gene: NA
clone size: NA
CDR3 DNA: TGCGCCAGCAGTGTAGCCAGGGGATACGAGCAGTACTTC
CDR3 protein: CASSVARGYEQYF

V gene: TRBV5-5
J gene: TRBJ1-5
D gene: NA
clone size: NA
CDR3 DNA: TGTGCCAGCAGCCGGGACACCAATCAGCCCCAGCATTTT
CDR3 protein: CASSRDTNQPQHF

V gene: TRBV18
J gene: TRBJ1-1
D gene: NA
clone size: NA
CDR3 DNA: TGTGCCAGCTCACCTCTTCCCCTCCGGGGGAACACTGAAGCTTTCTTT
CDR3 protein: CASSPLPLRGNTEAFF

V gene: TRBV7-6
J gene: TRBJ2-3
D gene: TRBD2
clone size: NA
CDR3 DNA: TGTGCCAGCAGCTTAGTCAGTAGCGGGGACCTGAATACGCAGTATTTT
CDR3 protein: CASSLVSSGDLNTQYF

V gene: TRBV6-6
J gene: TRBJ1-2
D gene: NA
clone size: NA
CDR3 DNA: TGTGCCAGCAGTTACTCGTTGGGGGCTCGCGGCTACACCTTC
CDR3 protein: CASSYSLGARGYTF

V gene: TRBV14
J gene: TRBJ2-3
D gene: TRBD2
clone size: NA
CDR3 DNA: TGTGCCAGCAGCCAAGGACGGGGGGGTACAGATACGCAGTATTTT
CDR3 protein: CASSQGRGGTDTQYF

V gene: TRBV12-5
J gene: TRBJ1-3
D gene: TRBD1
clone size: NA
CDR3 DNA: TGTGCTAGTGGTCCGGGACAGCCCAATGGAAACACCATATATTTT
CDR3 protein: CASGPGQPNGNTIYF

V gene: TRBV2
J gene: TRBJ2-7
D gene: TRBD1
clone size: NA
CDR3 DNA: TGTGCCAGCGGACCGGGACAGATCACCTACGAGCAGTACTTC
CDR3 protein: CASGPGQITYEQYF

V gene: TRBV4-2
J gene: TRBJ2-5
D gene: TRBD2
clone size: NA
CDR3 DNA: TGTGCCAGCAGCCCATCTAGCGGGGGGGGCTCCGAGACCCAGTACTTC
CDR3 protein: CASSPSSGGGSETQYF

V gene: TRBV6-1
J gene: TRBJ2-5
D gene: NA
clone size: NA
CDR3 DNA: TGTGCCAGCAGTGACCTTCACACAAGACAAGAGACCCAGTACTTC
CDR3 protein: CASSDLHTRQETQYF

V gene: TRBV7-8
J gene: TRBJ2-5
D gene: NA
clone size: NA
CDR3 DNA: TGTGCCAGCAGCTTAGGCCTATCACAGGGTCGTAAGGAGACCCAGTACTTC
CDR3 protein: CASSLGLSQGRKETQYF

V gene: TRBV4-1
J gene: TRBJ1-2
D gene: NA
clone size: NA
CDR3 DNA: TGCGCCAGCAGCCAAGTGGGCAGGGCGTACACCTTC
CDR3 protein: CASSQVGRAYTF

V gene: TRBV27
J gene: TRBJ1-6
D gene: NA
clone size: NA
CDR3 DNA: TGTGCCAGCAGTTTCGGGGTCAGCTCCTATAATTCACCCCTCCACTTT
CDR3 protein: CASSFGVSSYNSPLHF